This T cell receptor beta chain was observed in a study of blood T cells in healthy people across ages. Only a few counts were recorded for this clonotype. What it recognizes is unknown. It was with a sample-barcoded 5' primer and a J-beta primer mix that a second PCR of about 7 to 12 cycles was run. TCRdb ran MiXCR on the 5' RACE reads and lists one entry per CDR3 protein. The sample comprises hundreds of thousands of distinct CDR3 sequences, 56% of which are singletons, and about a quarter rests with the top ten. Germline V gives CDR1 SGHTA, CDR2 FQGNSA. The V end lost 7 bases, the J end lost 1 base, and 14 bases lay between the germline ends. The CDR3 is 14 residues long. Study-level results: Per-million-T-cell TCR beta diversity fell roughly linearly with age. A greater number of naive CD4+ cells and higher diversity distinguished long-lived donors from aged donors.

Extractions gave at least 5.5 micrograms of total RNA per sample. This receptor was obtained from a middle-aged man in good health. Sequencing input: blood. This sequence joins TRBV7-2 and TRBJ2-7; D might be TRBD1 (5 bases). The CDR3 region is CASTKSGFSYEQYF. CDR3 nucleotide sequence: TGTGCCAGCACCAAATCAGGGTTTTCCTACGAGCAGTACTTC.